The clone carrying this TCR beta chain was detected only a few times. Its antigen remains unidentified. These data come from a study of OX40 agonist ivuxolimab in advanced cancers. Study context: Three individuals attained partial responses, comprising one hepatocellular carcinoma case and two cutaneous melanoma cases. Study-wide findings and caveats: The study found among the lowest clonal expansion in partial responders at 0.1-3.0 mg/kg.

The V segment lost 3 bases and the J segment 8 bases; nucleotides outside the gene matches: 3. The CDR3 runs to 12 residues. Germline V gives CDR1 GTSNPN, CDR2 SVGIG (reference sequence). TCRdb's copy holds only in-frame clones and misses some; the assay was immunoSEQ multiplex PCR. Among 13,000 to 15,000 clones, 75% to 80% were seen once, and the ten largest hold more than 15%. No patient had autoimmune disease or received systemic immunosuppression. Blood sampling took place at baseline, cycle 4 day 1, and cycle 7 day 1. This sample comprised CD4+ or CD8+ T cells sorted from blood, obtained in a trial of the OX40 agonist ivuxolimab. The receptor comes from an adult with an advanced solid tumor such as melanoma, head and neck, liver or kidney cancer. This chain uses TRBV30 with TRBJ2-2; 7 nucleotides line up with TRBD1. CDR3 amino acids: CAWRTGLGELFF. DNA of the CDR3: TGTGCCTGGAGGACAGGGTTGGGGGAGCTGTTTTTT.